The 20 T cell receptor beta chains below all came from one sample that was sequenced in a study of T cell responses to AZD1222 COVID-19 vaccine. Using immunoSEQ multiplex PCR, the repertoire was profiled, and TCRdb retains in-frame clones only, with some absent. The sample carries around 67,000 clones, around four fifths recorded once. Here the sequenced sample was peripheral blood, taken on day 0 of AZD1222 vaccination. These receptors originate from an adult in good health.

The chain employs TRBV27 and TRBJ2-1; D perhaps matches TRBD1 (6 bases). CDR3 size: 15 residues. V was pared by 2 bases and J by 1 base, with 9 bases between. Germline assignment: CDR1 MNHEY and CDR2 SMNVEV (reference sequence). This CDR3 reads CASSLSTGSYNEQFF. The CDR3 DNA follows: TGTGCCAGCAGTTTAAGTACAGGGTCCTACAATGAGCAGTTCTTC.

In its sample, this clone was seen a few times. CDR3 in DNA: TGTGCCTGGAGCATCGGGCGGACTGGGGCCAACGTCCTGACTTTC. This codes for CAWSIGRTGANVLTF. This chain links TRBV30 with TRBJ2-6; D remains ambiguous. The CDR3 runs to 15 residues. The V gene lost 3 bases and the J gene lost 2 bases, with 11 bases spanning the gap. Germline V gene data show CDR1 as GTSNPN and CDR2 as SVGIG (reference sequence).

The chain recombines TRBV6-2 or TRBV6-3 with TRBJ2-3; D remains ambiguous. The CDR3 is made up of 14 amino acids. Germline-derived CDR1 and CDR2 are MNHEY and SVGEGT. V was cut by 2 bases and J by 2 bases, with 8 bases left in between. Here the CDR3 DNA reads TGTGCCAGCAGTTACGTCAGTTTCACAGATACGCAGTATTTT. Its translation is CASSYVSFTDTQYF.

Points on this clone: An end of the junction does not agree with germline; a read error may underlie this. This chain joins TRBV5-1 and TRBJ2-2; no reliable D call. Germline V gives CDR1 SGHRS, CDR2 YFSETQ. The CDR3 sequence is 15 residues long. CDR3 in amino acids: CASSLSTTHTGELFF. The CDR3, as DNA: TGCGCCAGCAGCTTATCGACGACGCACACTGGGGAGCTGTTTTTT.

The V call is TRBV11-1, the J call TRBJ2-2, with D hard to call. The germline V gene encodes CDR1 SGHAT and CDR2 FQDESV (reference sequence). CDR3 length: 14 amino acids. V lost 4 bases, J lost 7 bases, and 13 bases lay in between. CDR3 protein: CASSSRKGRGELFF. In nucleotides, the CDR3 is TGTGCCAGCAGCTCAAGAAAGGGTCGCGGGGAGCTGTTTTTT.

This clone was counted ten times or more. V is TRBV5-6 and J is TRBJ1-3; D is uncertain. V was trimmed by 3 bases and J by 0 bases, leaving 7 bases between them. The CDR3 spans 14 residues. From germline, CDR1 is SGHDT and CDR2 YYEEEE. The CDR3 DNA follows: TGTGCCAGCAGCTACGACATCTCTGGAAACACCATATATTTT. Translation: CASSYDISGNTIYF.

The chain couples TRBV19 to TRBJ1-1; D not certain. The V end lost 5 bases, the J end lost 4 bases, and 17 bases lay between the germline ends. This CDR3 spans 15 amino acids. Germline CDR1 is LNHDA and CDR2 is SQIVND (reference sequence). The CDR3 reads CASSPTWGVGTEAFF. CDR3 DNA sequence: TGTGCCAGTAGTCCCACTTGGGGAGTGGGCACTGAAGCTTTCTTT.

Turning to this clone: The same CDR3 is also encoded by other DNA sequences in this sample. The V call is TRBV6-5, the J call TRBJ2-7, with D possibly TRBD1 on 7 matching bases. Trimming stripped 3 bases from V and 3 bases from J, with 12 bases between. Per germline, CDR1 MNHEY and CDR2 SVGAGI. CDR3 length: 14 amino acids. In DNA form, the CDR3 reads TGTGCCAGCAGTTATGGAGGGGGCGGCTACGAGCAGTACTTC. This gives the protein CASSYGGGGYEQYF.

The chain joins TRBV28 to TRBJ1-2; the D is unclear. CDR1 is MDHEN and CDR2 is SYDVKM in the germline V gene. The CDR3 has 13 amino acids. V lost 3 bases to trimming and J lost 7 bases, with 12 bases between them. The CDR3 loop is CASSLAGSGGYTF. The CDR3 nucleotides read TGTGCCAGCAGTTTGGCCGGGTCTGGTGGCTACACCTTC.

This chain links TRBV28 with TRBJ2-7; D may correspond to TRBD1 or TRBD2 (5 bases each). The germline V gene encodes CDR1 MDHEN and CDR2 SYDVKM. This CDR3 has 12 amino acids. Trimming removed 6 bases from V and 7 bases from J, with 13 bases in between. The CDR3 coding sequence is TGTGCCAGCAGGGGGACCACCGGGGAGCAGTACTTC. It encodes CASRGTTGEQYF. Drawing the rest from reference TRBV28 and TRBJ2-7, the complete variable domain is DVKVTQSSRYLVKRTGEKVFLECVQDMDHENMFWYRQDPGLGLRLIYFSYDVKMKEKGDIPEGYSVSREKKERFSLILESASTNQTSMYLCASRGTTGEQYFGPGTRLTVT.

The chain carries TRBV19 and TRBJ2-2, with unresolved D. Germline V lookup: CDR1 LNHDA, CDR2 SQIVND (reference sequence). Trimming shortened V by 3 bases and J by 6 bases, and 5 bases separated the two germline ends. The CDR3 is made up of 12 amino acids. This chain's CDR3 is CASSIRPGELFF. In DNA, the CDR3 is TGTGCCAGTAGTATCAGACCCGGGGAGCTGTTTTTT.

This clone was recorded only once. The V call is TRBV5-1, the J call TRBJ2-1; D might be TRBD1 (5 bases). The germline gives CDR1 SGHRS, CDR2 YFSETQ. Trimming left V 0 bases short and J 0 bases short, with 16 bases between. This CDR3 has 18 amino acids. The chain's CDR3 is CASSLDAPGRGSYNEQFF. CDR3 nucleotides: TGCGCCAGCAGCTTGGACGCCCCTGGAAGGGGCTCCTACAATGAGCAGTTCTTC.

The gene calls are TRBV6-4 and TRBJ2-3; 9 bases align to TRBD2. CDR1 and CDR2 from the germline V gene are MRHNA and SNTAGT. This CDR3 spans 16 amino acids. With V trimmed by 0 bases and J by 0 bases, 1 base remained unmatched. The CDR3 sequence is CASSDSAGGSTDTQYF. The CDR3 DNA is TGTGCCAGCAGTGACTCGGCGGGGGGGAGCACAGATACGCAGTATTTT.

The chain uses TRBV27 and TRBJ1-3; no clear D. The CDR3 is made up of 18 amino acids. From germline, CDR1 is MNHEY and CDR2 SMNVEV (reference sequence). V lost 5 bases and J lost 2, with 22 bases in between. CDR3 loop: CASSPRPDPSFTGNTIYF. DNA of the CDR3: TGTGCCAGCAGTCCTCGTCCCGATCCGTCTTTTACTGGAAACACCATATATTTT.

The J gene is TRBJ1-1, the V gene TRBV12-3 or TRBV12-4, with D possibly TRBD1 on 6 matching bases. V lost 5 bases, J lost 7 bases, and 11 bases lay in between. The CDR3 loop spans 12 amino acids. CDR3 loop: CASSPGQIEAFF. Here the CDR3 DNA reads TGTGCCAGCAGTCCCGGACAGATTGAAGCTTTCTTT.

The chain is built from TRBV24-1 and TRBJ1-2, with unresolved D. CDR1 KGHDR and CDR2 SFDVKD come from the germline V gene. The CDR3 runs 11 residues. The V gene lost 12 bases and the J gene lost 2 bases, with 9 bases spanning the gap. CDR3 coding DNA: TGTGCCGTGGAGGGAAACTATGGCTACACCTTC. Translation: CAVEGNYGYTF.

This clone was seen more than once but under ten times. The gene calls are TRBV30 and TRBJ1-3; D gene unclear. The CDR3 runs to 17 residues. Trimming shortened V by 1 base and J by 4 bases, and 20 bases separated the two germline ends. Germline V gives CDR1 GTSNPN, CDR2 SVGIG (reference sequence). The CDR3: CAWSGLNTGKAGNTIYF. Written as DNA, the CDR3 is TGTGCCTGGAGTGGGCTGAATACGGGGAAAGCGGGAAACACCATATATTTT.

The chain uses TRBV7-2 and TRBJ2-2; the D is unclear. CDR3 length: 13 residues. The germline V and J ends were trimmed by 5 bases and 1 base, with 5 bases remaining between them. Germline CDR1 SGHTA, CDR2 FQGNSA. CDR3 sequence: CASSPLNTGELFF. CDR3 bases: TGTGCCAGCAGCCCCCTGAACACCGGGGAGCTGTTTTTT.

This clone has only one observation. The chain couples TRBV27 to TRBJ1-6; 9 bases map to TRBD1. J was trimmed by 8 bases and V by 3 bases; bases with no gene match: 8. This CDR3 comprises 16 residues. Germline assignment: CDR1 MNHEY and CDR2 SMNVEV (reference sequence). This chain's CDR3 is CASSFGTGRVDSPLHF. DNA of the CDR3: TGTGCCAGCAGTTTTGGGACAGGGAGGGTGGATTCACCCCTCCACTTT.

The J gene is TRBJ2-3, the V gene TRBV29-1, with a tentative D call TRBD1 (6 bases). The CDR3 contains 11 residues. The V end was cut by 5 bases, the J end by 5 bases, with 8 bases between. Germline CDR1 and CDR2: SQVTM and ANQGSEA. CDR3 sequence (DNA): TGCAGCGTTCTCAGGGGAGATACGCAGTATTTT. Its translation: CSVLRGDTQYF.